Presented here are 26 T cell receptor beta chains from one specimen sequenced in a study of graft-versus-host responses after intestinal transplantation. This table comes from immunoSEQ multiplex PCR, and its TCRdb copy is limited to in-frame clones, with some not included. The data contain about 81,000 clones, around nine tenths of them singletons. No antigens are known for them. The source material was unstimulated CD4+ T cells sorted from spleen or lymph node cells, sampled before intestinal transplant. The source of these receptors is a human donor who received an intestinal transplant.

This clone was picked up one time. This chain links TRBV9 with TRBJ2-3; 12 bases are shared with TRBD2. Germline V gives CDR1 SGDLS, CDR2 YYNGEE. V shed 3 bases and J 4 bases; nucleotides not matched to a gene: 3. The CDR3 length is 15 residues. The CDR3 loop reads CASSAGTSGPDTQYF. For the CDR3, the DNA is TGTGCCAGCAGCGCCGGGACTAGCGGGCCAGATACGCAGTATTTT. Looking up the rest from reference TRBV9 and TRBJ2-3 gives the full variable domain: DSGVTQTPKHLITATGQRVTLRCSPRSGDLSVYWYQQSLDQGLQFLIQYYNGEERAKGNILERFSAQQFPDLHSELNLSSLELGDSALYFCASSAGTSGPDTQYFGPGTRLTVL.

Of note for this clone: The same CDR3 arises from other DNA sequences in this sample as well. The chain links TRBV9 to TRBJ1-4; D gene unclear. CDR1 is SGDLS and CDR2 is YYNGEE in the germline V gene. The CDR3 runs to 15 residues. V lost 0 bases and J 8 bases, leaving 14 bases between the germline ends. CDR3 DNA: TGTGCCAGCAGCGTAGACGAGGGAGTAGGGGAAAAACTGTTTTTT. Protein product: CASSVDEGVGEKLFF.

The chain couples TRBV5-1 to TRBJ1-2, with D possibly being TRBD1 (5 bases). The CDR3 has 16 amino acids. Germline CDR1 is SGHRS and CDR2 is YFSETQ. V was trimmed by 4 bases and J by 3 bases, leaving 19 bases between them. CDR3 sequence (DNA): TGCGCCAGCAGCGCAATGGGGCGGGGAGATGACTATGGCTACACCTTC. Translating it yields CASSAMGRGDDYGYTF.

This clone appeared once. The chain couples TRBV5-1 to TRBJ1-1; D is unresolved. V gave up 0 bases and J gave up 0 bases, with 12 bases separating them. The germline V gene has CDR1 SGHRS and CDR2 YFSETQ. The length of the CDR3 is 16 residues. The CDR3 loop is CASSLGPGALNTEAFF. DNA of the CDR3: TGCGCCAGCAGCTTGGGTCCGGGAGCATTGAACACTGAAGCTTTCTTT.

This sequence joins TRBV9 and TRBJ2-7; D is perhaps TRBD2 (6 bases). Germline loops: CDR1 SGDLS, CDR2 YYNGEE. This CDR3 contains 16 residues. With 3 bases removed from V and 2 bases from J, the gap between germline ends came to 18 bases. The CDR3 region has the DNA TGTGCCAGCAGCGCGGGGCTGGGCGGGGCTACCTACGAGCAGTACTTC. Its protein product is CASSAGLGGATYEQYF.

CDR3 nucleotide sequence: TGTGCCAGCAGTGCCGGGACAGGGAGGTACACTGAAGCTTTCTTT. The encoded protein is CASSAGTGRYTEAFF. The rearrangement joins TRBV2 to TRBJ1-1; 9 nucleotides match TRBD1. Trimming at V came to 4 bases and at J to 3 bases, leaving 6 bases not matched to a gene. The CDR3 sequence is 15 residues long. In germline, CDR1 is SNHLY, CDR2 FYNNEI.

The genes are TRBV5-1 and TRBJ2-4; D gene ambiguous. Germline-derived CDR1 and CDR2 are SGHRS and YFSETQ. Between the trimmed V and J ends, which lost 0 bases and 5 bases, there was a span of 6 bases. The CDR3 totals 13 residues. CDR3 protein: CASSLGVENIQYF. CDR3 DNA: TGCGCCAGCAGCTTGGGAGTCGAAAACATTCAGTACTTC.

The gene calls are TRBV19 and TRBJ1-5; TRBD1 matches 9 bases. With 2 bases clipped from V and 2 bases from J, the junction kept 13 bases outside the gene matches. The V gene's germline CDR1 is LNHDA and CDR2 SQIVND (reference sequence). This CDR3 region has 19 residues. The CDR3 bases are TGTGCCAGTAGTATATGGACAGGGGCCGGTAGTATTGGCAATCAGCCCCAGCATTTT. As protein: CASSIWTGAGSIGNQPQHF.

This clone was seen only a few times. This chain joins TRBV29-1 and TRBJ1-2; tentative D call: TRBD1 (6 bases). In germline, CDR1 is SQVTM, CDR2 ANQGSEA. With 3 bases removed from V and 4 bases from J, the gap between germline ends came to 9 bases. The CDR3 totals 12 residues. The CDR3 sequence is CSVDKGVYGYTF. CDR3 coding DNA: TGCAGCGTTGACAAGGGGGTCTATGGCTACACCTTC.

This clone occurred once. This chain's CDR3 is CASSGTSGGYEQYF. Written as DNA, the CDR3 is TGTGCCAGCAGTGGGACTAGCGGGGGCTACGAGCAGTACTTC. This chain links TRBV2 with TRBJ2-7; 13 bases fit TRBD2. There are 14 residues in the CDR3. From germline, CDR1 is SNHLY and CDR2 FYNNEI. After removal of 4 bases from V and 3 bases from J, the junction contained 0 bases not matched to a gene.

The V call is TRBV13, the J call TRBJ2-5; 8 nucleotides line up with TRBD1. Unmatched junction bases numbered 4, after V lost 3 bases and J lost 4 bases. The CDR3 is 14 residues long. Germline CDR1 is PRHDT and CDR2 is FYEKMQ (reference sequence). The CDR3 loop reads CASSLNRGSETQYF. DNA for the CDR3: TGTGCCAGCAGCTTGAACAGGGGGTCAGAGACCCAGTACTTC.

The gene calls are TRBV29-1 and TRBJ1-3; 7 nucleotides agree with TRBD1. The CDR3 loop spans 15 amino acids. Germline lookup yields CDR1 SQVTM and CDR2 ANQGSEA. V shed 3 bases and J 2 bases; nucleotides not matched to a gene: 7. CDR3 residues: CSVEARGGPGNTIYF. CDR3 coding DNA: TGCAGCGTTGAGGCCCGAGGGGGCCCTGGAAACACCATATATTTT.

In the case of this clone: A junction end diverges from the germline sequence, so it may reflect a read error. The genes are TRBV29-1 and TRBJ1-3, with TRBD1 matching 7 bases. Germline V gene sequence: CDR1 SQVTM, CDR2 ANQGSEA. The CDR3 has 15 residues. The CDR3 DNA reads as TGCAGCGTTAAAGAGGGGGCCGTCTCTGGAAACACCATATATTTT. It encodes CSVKEGAVSGNTIYF.

The J gene is TRBJ2-1, the V gene TRBV6-1; tentatively, D is TRBD1 (6 bases). The germline CDR1 and CDR2 sequences are MNHNS and SASEGT. CDR3 length equals 15 residues. V was shortened by 4 bases and J by 11 bases, with 21 bases between the two germline ends. The CDR3 sequence is CASSGDRSSTGKQFF. CDR3 nucleotides: TGTGCCAGCAGTGGCGACAGGAGTAGCACGGGTAAGCAGTTCTTC.

The chain joins TRBV27 to TRBJ2-7; 9 nucleotides agree with TRBD2. CDR1 is MNHEY and CDR2 is SMNVEV in the germline V gene (reference sequence). V lost 5 bases, J lost 6 bases, and 11 bases stayed unmatched. This CDR3 region has 15 residues. Here the CDR3 reads CASSPSFSGRGEQYF. CDR3 DNA sequence: TGTGCCAGCAGTCCATCGTTTAGCGGGAGAGGCGAGCAGTACTTC.

This CDR3 is CASSSETDTQYF. The DNA for the CDR3 is TGTGCCAGCAGCTCGGAGACAGATACGCAGTATTTT. The V and J genes are TRBV5-4 and TRBJ2-3; D remains unclear. CDR3 length equals 12 residues. V dropped 3 bases and J dropped 3 bases, with 5 bases sitting between them. Germline values: CDR1 SGHNT, CDR2 YYREEE (reference sequence).

This chain uses TRBV28 with TRBJ1-5; D is possibly TRBD1 (6 bases). V lost 2 bases and J 1 base, leaving 9 bases between the germline ends. This CDR3 region has 15 residues. Germline-derived CDR1 and CDR2 are MDHEN and SYDVKM. CDR3 DNA: TGTGCCAGCAGTTTACGGGGGGCAAGCAATCAGCCCCAGCATTTT. This translates into CASSLRGASNQPQHF. The variable domain in full, completed from reference TRBV28 and TRBJ1-5, reads DVKVTQSSRYLVKRTGEKVFLECVQDMDHENMFWYRQDPGLGLRLIYFSYDVKMKEKGDIPEGYSVSREKKERFSLILESASTNQTSMYLCASSLRGASNQPQHFGDGTRLSIL.

The V call is TRBV6-5, the J call TRBJ2-1, with TRBD2 as a possible D gene (6 bases). The germline V and J ends were trimmed by 5 bases and 4 bases, with 15 bases remaining between them. This CDR3 contains 15 residues. Germline CDR1 is MNHEY and CDR2 is SVGAGI. The chain's CDR3 is CASSLRESAYNEQFF. DNA for the CDR3: TGTGCCAGCAGTCTCCGGGAGTCGGCGTACAATGAGCAGTTCTTC.

The CDR3 DNA is TGTGCCAGCAGTGAAAGAGGGACAGCTAATTTTAAGGCTTTCTTT. Translating it yields CASSERGTANFKAFF. The chain couples TRBV2 to TRBJ1-1; TRBD1 agrees at 7 bases. Trimming removed 2 bases from V and 11 bases from J; junction bases left unmatched: 14. CDR3 length: 15 amino acids. CDR1 is SNHLY and CDR2 is FYNNEI in the germline V gene.

The J gene is TRBJ2-7, the V gene TRBV7-6, with 7 bases identical to TRBD1. V dropped 5 bases and J dropped 3; count of bases not matched to a gene: 4. CDR1 and CDR2 (germline): SGHVS, FNYEAQ. The CDR3 has 13 amino acids. CDR3 region: CASSAGTVYEQYF. The CDR3 DNA follows: TGTGCCAGCAGCGCAGGGACAGTCTACGAGCAGTACTTC. Full variable domain (remainder filled in from reference TRBV7-6 and TRBJ2-7): GAGVSQSPRYKVTKRGQDVALRCDPISGHVSLYWYRQALGQGPEFLTYFNYEAQQDKSGLPNDRFSAERPEGSISTLTIQRTEQRDSAMYRCASSAGTVYEQYFGPGTRLTVT.

V and J are TRBV4-1 and TRBJ2-3; a weak D match, TRBD1 (6 bases). Trimming shortened V by 5 bases and J by 3 bases, and 18 bases separated the two germline ends. Germline V lookup: CDR1 MGHRA, CDR2 YSYEKL. CDR3 length: 16 amino acids. The CDR3: CASSLSYRVGTDTQYF. DNA of the CDR3: TGCGCCAGCAGCTTATCCTACAGGGTAGGGACAGATACGCAGTATTTT.

The J gene is TRBJ1-2, the V gene TRBV5-4, with a weak D call TRBD1 (6 bases). V lost 4 bases, J lost 3 bases, and 13 bases lay in between. The CDR3 runs 14 residues. Per germline, CDR1 SGHNT and CDR2 YYREEE (reference sequence). The CDR3 DNA is TGTGCCAGCAGCCCTGGGGGGGGCGACTATGGCTACACCTTC. Translated: CASSPGGGDYGYTF.

The chain carries TRBV6-1 and TRBJ2-1; TRBD2 agrees at 7 bases. The germline gives CDR1 MNHNS, CDR2 SASEGT. V lost 2 bases and J lost 4; bases outside the gene matches: 2. The CDR3 is 14 amino acids. The CDR3 DNA reads as TGTGCCAGCAGTGAACTAGCGGAGTACAATGAGCAGTTCTTC. It yields the protein CASSELAEYNEQFF.

A single count supports this clone. The chain links TRBV4-2 to TRBJ2-1; 14 bases agree with TRBD2. CDR1 is LGHNA and CDR2 is YNFKEQ in the germline V gene. The V and J ends lost 4 bases and 8 bases, in that order; junction bases with no gene match: 22. CDR3 length: 21 amino acids. Here the CDR3 DNA reads TGTGCCAGCAGCCCCGGGACTTTCGGGACTAGCGGGAGTATAGAGTACGATGAGCAGTTCTTC. Translated, it gives CASSPGTFGTSGSIEYDEQFF.

The V and J genes are TRBV4-1 and TRBJ2-3; 10 bases map to TRBD2. Germline lookup yields CDR1 MGHRA and CDR2 YSYEKL. Trimming cost V 3 bases and J 8 bases; bases outside gene matches: 11. The CDR3 is 16 amino acids. The CDR3 protein is CASSQASGGREGTQYF. For the CDR3, the DNA is TGCGCCAGCAGCCAGGCTAGCGGGGGCCGGGAAGGTACGCAGTATTTT.

The V gene is TRBV25-1, the J gene TRBJ2-3; TRBD2 aligns across 14 bases. The CDR3 totals 17 residues. Germline CDR1 and CDR2: MGHDK and SYGVNS. The junction had 9 bases not matched to a gene; V was cut back by 8 bases and J by 2 bases. CDR3 region: CASRGLAGGPLTDTQYF. The CDR3 nucleotides read TGTGCCAGCCGCGGACTAGCGGGGGGACCCCTCACAGATACGCAGTATTTT.